Below, one TCR beta chain is given with its context. This clone showed up just a few times. Its antigen remains unidentified. No much larger clonotype is one base removed from it; base qualities were not supplied. The sample comes from a study of graft-versus-host responses after intestinal transplantation (dated by TCRdb to 2020 to 2022). At the level of the whole study: Multivisceral, liver-intestinal, or isolated intestinal transplants were received by the recipients. Donor T cell macrochimerism was defined as a peak of at least 4% donor T cells among recipient peripheral blood mononuclear cells. Alloreactive clones were identified by sequencing pre-transplant mixed lymphocyte reaction products and comparing them with unstimulated pre-transplant donor and recipient T cells. Instead of going to the commercial service, samples from a few later patients were sequenced in-house on an Illumina MiSeq and processed with MiXCR. Anti-thymocyte globulin induction was given to all recipients, followed by maintenance tacrolimus and steroids for 2 to 3 years. The cohort enrolled 20 to 30 intestinal transplant recipients, one of whom was a retransplant, and a few patients without pretransplant specimens were excluded. After intestinal transplantation, graft-versus-host and host-versus-graft alloreactive T cell clones in the graft, circulation and bone marrow were tracked using bulk TCR-beta CDR3 sequencing. Overall study outcomes, separate from this receptor: High GvH to HvG T cell clonal ratios were observed in the allografts of patients with donor T cell macrochimerism. Conclusions were limited by the relatively low number and heterogeneity of intestinal transplant patients. GvH clones were detected in recipient bone marrow, and some of these GvH clones were observed earlier in ileal mucosa or blood, consistent with an intestinal mucosal origin. Early after transplant, peak levels of circulating GvH clones were associated with declines in HvG clones.

Library construction relied on the immunoSEQ multiplex PCR assay. High-throughput TCR-beta CDR3 sequencing of genomic DNA from most patients was performed by Adaptive Biotechnologies. The published analysis was carried out like this. Adaptive's ImmunoSEQ software supplied the TCR sequencing data for 15 to 20 patients, while MiXCR and VDJtools were used to process a few other patients. CDR3 nucleotide sequences shared by donor and recipient were removed because the origin of these sequences could not be assigned. To count as alloreactive, a clone needed at least 2-fold expansion over unstimulated cells and a minimum CFSE-low frequency of 0.002% (template counts) or 0.001% (read counts). Clones detected in sequenced pre-transplant spleen, lymph node, or MLR CFSE-low populations of the donor or recipient were defined as mappable. Cumulative frequency of alloreactive clones was calculated as a percentage of all sequences weighted by copy number. TCRdb provides this immuneACCESS table in a form limited to in-frame rearrangements. Some clones are lacking; in checked studies, under half of them reflect an unresolved V gene, and why the rest are absent is not known. That table gives V, J and clone size, and the DNA gave D and trimming. The sample table lists 13,000 or so clones, approximately 84% of them with a count of one. The top ten clonotypes cover roughly 25% of the sample.

In the first month after transplant, blood samples were collected up to 4 times, and after that at least monthly when available. Its CDR3 holds 16 amino acids, cysteine through phenylalanine. Of the read, only the CDR3 DNA is kept; its 48 bases are in frame from base 1. V sheds 2 bases and J sheds 0 bases, leaving 12 bases between their ends. CDR1 and CDR2 were assigned from the germline V gene as SGHDT and YYEEEE. This sequence uses TRBV5-6 and TRBJ2-4; a tentative D call is TRBD2 (5 bases match). This specimen was PBMCs, taken after intestinal transplantation. This clonotype originated in a human patient who received an intestinal transplant, so some T cells may come from the graft donor. The nucleotide sequence reads TGTGCCAGCAGCTTAATCTTTGGACTAGCCAAAAACATTCAGTACTTC. It encodes CASSLIFGLAKNIQYF.